Below, one T cell receptor (beta chain) is given with its context. What antigen it recognizes has not been identified. No base-level quality is on record; no much larger clone is a single base apart. V and J are trimmed by 1 base and 3 bases, and the gene matches miss 4 bases of the junction. The CDR3 sequence holds 15 residues, the cysteine and phenylalanine included. The retained sequence is limited to the CDR3, 45 bases, with the frame set at the first base. The germline V gene gives CDR1 as SGHRS and CDR2 as YFSETQ. This record belongs to a study of OX40 agonist ivuxolimab in advanced cancers. As for the study more broadly: Ivuxolimab was a fully human IgG2 agonistic monoclonal antibody targeting the costimulatory receptor OX40 (CD134). Intravenous ivuxolimab was administered to patients every 2 weeks at six dose levels: 0.01, 0.1, 0.3, 1.5, 3 and 10 mg/kg. Among the roughly 52 dose-escalation patients, 19 had hepatocellular carcinoma, some 15 melanoma, 9 renal cell carcinoma and 9 head and neck cancer. In the dose-escalation cohort, around four fifths of patients were male, and the mean age was approximately 64 years, with a range of roughly 20 to 79. Patients were allowed to have had prior anti-PD-1, anti-PD-L1 or anti-CTLA-4 therapy, and 30% to 50% of the dose-escalation patients had previously received checkpoint inhibitors. Partial responses occurred in three dose-escalation patients: two with cutaneous melanoma and one with hepatocellular carcinoma. Peripheral TCRbeta sequencing aimed to test whether ivuxolimab altered TCR sequence diversity and caused clonal T-cell expansion. The monotherapy dose-escalation portion (N ≈ 52 patients) of the phase I ivuxolimab trial is reported in the paper. What the authors observed across the whole study: In the 0.1-3.0 mg/kg groups, partial responders were among the patients with the lowest normalized peripheral clonal expansion, particularly in CD8+ T cells. After ivuxolimab, more expanded clones were found on average in CD8+ T cells than in CD4+ T cells. The antigen specificity of the clonally expanded peripheral T cells was not determined. Clonal expansion of both CD4+ and CD8+ blood T cells was observed from baseline to week 6 at doses 0.1 to 3.0 mg/kg. Low levels of normalized T-cell clonal expansion were also seen in some patients who did not respond.

The trial excluded patients who had a history of autoimmune disease or were on systemic immunosuppression. In every dose cohort, peripheral blood was drawn for TCR sequencing at baseline, cycle 4 day 1, and cycle 7 day 1. Samples came from an open-label, multicenter, first-in-human phase I dose-escalation trial of ivuxolimab. The trial enrolled adults with locally advanced or metastatic head and neck squamous cell, hepatocellular, melanoma or renal cell carcinoma. CD4+ and CD8+ T cells were sorted separately from peripheral blood before TCR sequencing. For sequencing of the TCRbeta CDR3 region, genomic DNA was extracted from the sorted cells. The immunoSEQ Assay was used for sequencing of TCRbeta CDR3 regions. The immuneACCESS repertoire file appears here via TCRdb, limited to in-frame rearrangements. These files lack a portion of the clones; in checked studies, under half of the deficit traces to unresolved V genes, and the cause of the others is not known. In this sample the table shows under 20,000 clones, 70% to 80% of which occur a single time. The ten biggest clones cover roughly 32% of the sample.

The sequencing used CD4+ or CD8+ T cells sorted from blood, collected in a trial of the OX40 agonist ivuxolimab. The sequence derives from an adult with an advanced solid tumor such as melanoma, head and neck, liver or kidney cancer. The chain uses TRBV5-1 and TRBJ2-7; the central 10 bases match TRBD2. The base sequence is TGCGCCAGCAGCTTGTGGACTAGCGGTGACTACGAGCAGTACTTC. Its translation reads: CASSLWTSGDYEQYF.